This TCR beta chain was sequenced during a study of blood T cell repertoires in COVID-19. Study-wide background: PBMCs, B-cell-depleted T cells, or T cells provided the cDNA or gDNA that made up the material.

This clone was found once. Participants had their cohort set by participant-reported clinical history. Cohort 3 donors were reported recovered after two negative PCRs, clearance, or symptom resolution. Deletions cut 5 bases from V and 6 bases from J, with 13 bases between. This CDR3 contains 13 residues. Germline lookup yields CDR1 SEHNR and CDR2 FQNEAQ (reference sequence). Original handling: Amplification with reference gene primers provided the estimates of nucleated cell counts. TCRdb's table, derived via immunoSEQ multiplex PCR, lists solely in-frame clones and lacks some. V and J calls and clone size are given by that table; D and trimming were obtained from the DNA. Counted here are fewer than 400,000 clones, 80% to 90% occurring once; the ten biggest clones make up under 2.5%.

V and J are TRBV7-9 and TRBJ1-1; D remains unclear. Sample: PBMCs or T cells enriched from blood (not recorded which). This TCR was recovered from a man aged 30 to 39 who had recovered from COVID-19. The chain's CDR3 is CASSRVLRSEAFF. Here the CDR3 DNA reads TGTGCCAGCAGCCGAGTCCTACGGTCTGAAGCTTTCTTT.